These 8 T cell receptor beta chains were all obtained from the same sample, sequenced in a study of siplizumab effects on memory and regulatory T cells (dated by TCRdb to about 2019). Library generation was performed with the immunoSEQ multiplex PCR assay. As stored in TCRdb, this immuneACCESS dataset retains in-frame rearrangements with V and J assigned. A fraction of the clones does not appear; measured against another copy, unresolved V genes explain less than half of the discrepancy, and the remainder lacks a known reason. The sample profile shows more than 75,000 clones; 90% to 95% of them were found once. Of the sample, roughly 7.1% falls within the top ten clones. Material for sequencing was CD8+ T cells sorted from blood. These receptors all come from a human donor in good health.

This clone has just one count. The CDR3 DNA reads as TGTGCCAGCAGCCGACAGGGGGATCGGTCCTACAATGAGCAGTTCTTC. Protein product: CASSRQGDRSYNEQFF. The chain uses TRBV28 and TRBJ2-1, with TRBD1 matching 9 bases. Germline CDR1 and CDR2: MDHEN and SYDVKM. Germline trimming cut 6 bases from V and 1 base from J; bases unmatched to any gene: 7. This CDR3 has 16 residues.

This clone was recorded only once. The chain recombines TRBV27 with TRBJ2-1; 9 positions match TRBD2. Losses at the gene ends were 1 base for V and 5 bases for J; bases not matched to a gene: 3. Germline V lookup: CDR1 MNHEY, CDR2 SMNVEV (reference sequence). This CDR3 comprises 15 residues. The CDR3 DNA follows: TGTGCCAGCAGTTTATTTAGCGGGAGTAACAATGAGCAGTTCTTC. Its translation is CASSLFSGSNNEQFF.

This chain joins TRBV27 and TRBJ1-6; no clear D. The V end was cut by 1 base, the J end by 7 bases, with 2 bases between. Germline V gene sequence: CDR1 MNHEY, CDR2 SMNVEV (reference sequence). CDR3 length: 12 residues. The CDR3 nucleotides read TGTGCCAGCAGTTTATTGAATTCACCCCTCCACTTT. It yields the protein CASSLLNSPLHF.

This chain connects TRBV5-6 to TRBJ2-7; 12 positions agree with TRBD2. The CDR3 is 15 amino acids. After removal of 0 bases from V and 5 bases from J, the junction contained 3 bases not matched to a gene. Germline V lookup: CDR1 SGHDT, CDR2 YYEEEE. CDR3 coding DNA: TGTGCCAGCAGCTTGGCGACTAGCGGGAGTGACGAGCAGTACTTC. Its translation: CASSLATSGSDEQYF.

The gene calls are TRBV11-2 and TRBJ2-7; D tentatively reads TRBD1 or TRBD2 (5 bases each). This CDR3 is built from 15 residues. The V end lost 3 bases, the J end lost 0 bases, and 12 bases lay between the germline ends. Germline V gene data show CDR1 as SGHAT and CDR2 as FQNNGV. CDR3 in amino acids: CASSLIGDPSYEQYF. CDR3 in DNA: TGTGCCAGCAGCTTGATAGGGGACCCCTCCTACGAGCAGTACTTC. Supplemented by reference TRBV11-2 and TRBJ2-7, the full variable domain reads EAGVAQSPRYKIIEKRQSVAFWCNPISGHATLYWYQQILGQGPKLLIQFQNNGVVDDSQLPKDRFSAERLKGVDSTLKIQPAKLEDSAVYLCASSLIGDPSYEQYFGPGTRLTVT.

This chain uses TRBV5-8 with TRBJ2-5, with D possibly TRBD2 on 5 matching bases. The CDR3 is made up of 14 amino acids. V was clipped by 0 bases and J by 2 bases, with 8 bases between them. Germline lookup yields CDR1 SGHTS and CDR2 YDEGEE. The CDR3 spells CASSLDQRQETQYF. In nucleotides, the CDR3 is TGTGCCAGCAGCTTGGACCAGCGGCAAGAGACCCAGTACTTC.

The V call is TRBV7-6, the J call TRBJ1-2, with 8 bases matching TRBD1. Germline V CDR1 and CDR2: SGHVS, FNYEAQ. With V trimmed by 2 bases and J by 6 bases, 11 bases remained unmatched. The CDR3 has 16 amino acids. CDR3 sequence: CASSLYVRTGSDGYTF. CDR3 DNA: TGTGCCAGCAGCTTATACGTCCGGACAGGGTCGGATGGCTACACCTTC.

This clone is a singleton in its sample. This sequence joins TRBV6-5 and TRBJ2-5; D remains unclear. This CDR3 comprises 14 residues. Germline CDR1 is MNHEY and CDR2 is SVGAGI. V lost 0 bases to trimming and J lost 3 bases, with 8 bases between them. The CDR3 spells CASSYSGSKETQYF. CDR3 in DNA: TGTGCCAGCAGTTACTCTGGCAGCAAAGAGACCCAGTACTTC.